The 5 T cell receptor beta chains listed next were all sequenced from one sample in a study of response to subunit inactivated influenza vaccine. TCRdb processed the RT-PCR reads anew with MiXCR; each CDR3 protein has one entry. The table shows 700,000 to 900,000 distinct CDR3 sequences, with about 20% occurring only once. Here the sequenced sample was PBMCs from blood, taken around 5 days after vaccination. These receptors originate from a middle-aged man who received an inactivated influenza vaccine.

CDR3 sequence (DNA): TGCGCCAGCAGCCCGGTAAGGACAGCTTCCTACGAGCAGTACTTC. Residues: CASSPVRTASYEQYF. The chain is built from TRBV4-1 and TRBJ2-7, with D maybe TRBD1 (6 bases). Germline-derived CDR1 and CDR2 are MGHRA and YSYEKL. V lost 4 bases and J lost 1, with 14 bases in between. This CDR3 has 15 residues.

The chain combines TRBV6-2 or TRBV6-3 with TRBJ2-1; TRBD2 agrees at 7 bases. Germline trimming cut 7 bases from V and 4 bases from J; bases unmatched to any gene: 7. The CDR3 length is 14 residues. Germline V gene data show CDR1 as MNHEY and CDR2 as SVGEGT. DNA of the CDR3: TGTGCCAGCACCAGAGCGGGGCGTTACAATGAGCAGTTCTTC. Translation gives CASTRAGRYNEQFF.

This CDR3 is CASSEWGGKTGELFF. In nucleotides, the CDR3 is TGCGCCAGCAGTGAGTGGGGGGGCAAGACCGGGGAGCTGTTTTTT. This chain connects TRBV10-1 to TRBJ2-2; the D gene is possibly TRBD2 (7 bases). The CDR3 totals 15 residues. Trimming left V 1 base short and J 5 bases short, with 11 bases between. CDR1 WNHNN and CDR2 SYGVQD come from the germline V gene (reference sequence).

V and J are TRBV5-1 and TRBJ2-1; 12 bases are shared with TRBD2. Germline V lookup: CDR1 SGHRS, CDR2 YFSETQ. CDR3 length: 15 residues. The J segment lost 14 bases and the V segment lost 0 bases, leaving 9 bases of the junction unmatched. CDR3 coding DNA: TGCGCCAGCAGCTTGGTGGCTAGCGGGAGGGAAGGGGAGTTCTTC. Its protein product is CASSLVASGREGEFF.

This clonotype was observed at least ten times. CDR3 residues: CASRKDSYNEQFF. As DNA, the CDR3 is TGCGCCAGCAGGAAAGACAGCTACAATGAGCAGTTCTTC. This chain joins TRBV10-2 and TRBJ2-1; D possibly corresponds to TRBD1 (5 bases). CDR1 is WSHSY and CDR2 is SAAADI in the germline V gene. This CDR3 is built from 13 residues. V lost 6 bases to trimming and J lost 3 bases, with 9 bases between them.